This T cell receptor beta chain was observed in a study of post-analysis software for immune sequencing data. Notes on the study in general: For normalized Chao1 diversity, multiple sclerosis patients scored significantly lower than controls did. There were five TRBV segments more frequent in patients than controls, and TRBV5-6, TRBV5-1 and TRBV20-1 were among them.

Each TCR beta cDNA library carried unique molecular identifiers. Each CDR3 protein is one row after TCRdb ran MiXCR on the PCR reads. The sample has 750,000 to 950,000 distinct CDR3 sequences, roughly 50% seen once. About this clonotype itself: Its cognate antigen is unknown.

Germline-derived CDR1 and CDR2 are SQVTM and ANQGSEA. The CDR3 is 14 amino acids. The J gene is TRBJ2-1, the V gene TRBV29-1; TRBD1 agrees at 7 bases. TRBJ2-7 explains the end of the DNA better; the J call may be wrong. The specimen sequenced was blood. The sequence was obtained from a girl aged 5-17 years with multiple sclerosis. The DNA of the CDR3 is TGCAGCGCTAGCTTCCGGGACAGTTACAATGAGCAGTACTTC. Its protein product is CSASFRDSYNEQYF.